These T cell receptor beta chains were read from a single sample in a study of T cells in Graves' hyperthyroidism and ophthalmopathy. TCRdb analysed the multiplex PCR reads with MiXCR anew, one entry per CDR3 protein. The sample includes about 500,000 distinct CDR3 sequences, 46% of them seen just once. The sequenced sample consisted of peripheral blood or thyroid tissue (not recorded which). All receptors derive from an adult woman with Graves' disease, either hyperthyroidism or ophthalmopathy (not recorded which). Each CDR3 is given with its conserved first and last residue. Fields, in order: CDR3 protein, CDR3 DNA, V gene, J gene, clone size, D gene. A D gene is named only where the DNA matches it firmly. For some rows the clone size is stated as once, few or many, or as a class when expanded; others skip it.

CAISEGLWGTEAFF	TGTGCCATCAGTGAGGGACTATGGGGGACTGAAGCTTTCTTT	TRBV10-3	TRBJ1-1	-	-
CSALTLNTSGDDGYTF	TGCAGTGCGCTTACACTGAACACTTCCGGGGACGATGGCTACACCTTC	TRBV20-1	TRBJ1-2	-	-
CASSIDPPGRAEAFF	TGTGCCAGTAGTATAGATCCGCCAGGGAGGGCTGAAGCTTTCTTT	TRBV19	TRBJ1-1	-	-
CSGGQVKPQHF	TGCAGTGGGGGACAGGTCAAGCCCCAGCATTTT	TRBV20-1	TRBJ1-5	-	TRBD1
CAIHGLSGNTIYF	TGTGCCATTCACGGTCTCTCTGGAAACACCATATATTTT	TRBV10-3	TRBJ1-3	few	-
CASSSGVYQETQYF	TGTGCCAGCAGTTCGGGGGTGTACCAAGAGACCCAGTACTTC	TRBV6-2/TRBV6-3	TRBJ2-5	many	-
CAISEADSYEQYF	TGTGCCATCAGTGAAGCAGACTCCTACGAGCAGTACTTC	TRBV10-3	TRBJ2-7	few	-
CATSREGRPEAFF	TGTGCCACCAGCAGAGAAGGGAGGCCTGAAGCTTTCTTT	TRBV15	TRBJ1-1	many	-
CASSPLGGDPEAFF	TGTGCCAGCAGCCCCCTGGGCGGGGACCCCGAAGCTTTCTTT	TRBV7-9	TRBJ1-1	-	-
CASREPGQGAGWGQPQHF	TGTGCCAGTAGAGAGCCGGGACAGGGGGCCGGATGGGGCCAGCCCCAGCATTTT	TRBV19	TRBJ1-5	-	TRBD1
CASSFSAGEMNTEAFF	TGTGCCAGCAGCTTTTCAGCAGGGGAAATGAACACTGAAGCTTTCTTT	TRBV2	TRBJ1-1	once	-
CAIRPDRGLPGELFF	TGTGCCATCAGGCCGGACAGGGGTCTACCTGGGGAGCTGTTTTTT	TRBV10-3	TRBJ2-2	few	TRBD1
CSVDGVWDVMNTEAFF	TGCAGCGTTGATGGGGTTTGGGATGTTATGAACACTGAAGCTTTCTTT	TRBV29-1	TRBJ1-1	once	-
CAWSGGGVQPQHF	TGTGCCTGGAGTGGGGGGGGCGTTCAGCCCCAGCATTTT	TRBV30	TRBJ1-5	-	-
CASRPTGSGGNTIYF	TGTGCCAGCAGACCGACAGGGTCTGGCGGAAACACCATATATTTT	TRBV6-6	TRBJ1-3	many	TRBD1
CASSVQGASNQPQHF	TGCGCCAGCAGTGTACAGGGCGCCAGCAATCAGCCCCAGCATTTT	TRBV10-2	TRBJ1-5	few	-
CASSLQGATNSPLHF	TGTGCCAGTAGTCTACAGGGGGCGACGAATTCACCCCTCCACTTT	TRBV19	TRBJ1-6	many	TRBD1
CASSGDLAGANVLTF	TGTGCCAGCAGCGGGGACTTGGCTGGGGCCAACGTCCTGACTTTC	TRBV2	TRBJ2-6	-	-
CSVALGQGFIYGYTF	TGCAGCGTTGCCTTGGGACAGGGGTTTATCTATGGCTACACCTTC	TRBV29-1	TRBJ1-2	-	TRBD1
CASRHPGVDYGYTF	TGTGCCAGCAGGCATCCCGGGGTTGACTATGGCTACACCTTC	TRBV12-3/TRBV12-4	TRBJ1-2	few	-
CASSPRQGVDEQFF	TGTGCCAGCAGCCCGAGACAGGGGGTGGATGAGCAGTTCTTC	TRBV7-3	TRBJ2-1	few	TRBD1
CASSWINRRNEAFF	TGTGCCAGCAGTTGGATCAACAGGCGCAATGAAGCTTTCTTT	TRBV6-5	TRBJ1-1	once	-
CASSIVRGVRDTEAFF	TGTGCCAGTAGTATAGTCCGAGGGGTTCGGGACACTGAAGCTTTCTTT	TRBV19	TRBJ1-1	many	-